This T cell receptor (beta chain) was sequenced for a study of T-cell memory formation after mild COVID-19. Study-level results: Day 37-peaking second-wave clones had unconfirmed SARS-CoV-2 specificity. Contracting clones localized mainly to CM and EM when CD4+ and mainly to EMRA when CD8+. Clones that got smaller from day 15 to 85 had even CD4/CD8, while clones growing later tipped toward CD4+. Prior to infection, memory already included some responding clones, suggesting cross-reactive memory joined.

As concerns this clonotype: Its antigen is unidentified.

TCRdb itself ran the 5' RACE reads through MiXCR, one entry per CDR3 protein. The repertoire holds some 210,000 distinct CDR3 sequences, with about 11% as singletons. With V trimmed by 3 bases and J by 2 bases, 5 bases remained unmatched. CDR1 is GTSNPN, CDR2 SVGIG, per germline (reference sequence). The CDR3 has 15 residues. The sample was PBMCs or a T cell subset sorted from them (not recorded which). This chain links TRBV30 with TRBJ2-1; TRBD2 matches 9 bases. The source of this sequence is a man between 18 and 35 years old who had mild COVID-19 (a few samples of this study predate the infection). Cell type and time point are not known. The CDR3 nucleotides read TGTGCCTGGAGAGTCTCTAGCGGGGCCTACAATGAGCAGTTCTTC. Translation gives CAWRVSSGAYNEQFF.